A single sample gave rise to the 10 T cell receptor beta chains below, sequenced in a study of response to subunit inactivated influenza vaccine (dated by TCRdb to the late 2010s). Libraries came from RT-PCR. Instrument on record: Illumina HiSeq 2500. TCRdb itself trimmed the public reads at Q25 with fastp, ran MiXCR and retained productive beta chains. Rows with one shared CDR3 protein collapse into an entry with the most common genes and DNA. Present in this sample are about 650,000 distinct CDR3 sequences, 14% of which were seen just once. Clones ranked in the top ten supply 7.5% to 9% of the sample. The sample in question was PBMCs from blood, obtained around two weeks before vaccination. These receptors came from a man aged 45 to 65 who received an inactivated influenza vaccine. Donor details come from another sample of the same person, matched by shared clones.

This clonotype was seen only a few times. J is TRBJ2-5 and V is TRBV12-3 or TRBV12-4; 10 positions agree with TRBD1. The V segment lost 10 bases and the J segment 5 bases; nucleotides outside the gene matches: 10. This CDR3 is 14 amino acids long. CDR3 amino acids: CAISGGQGMETQYF. The CDR3 DNA reads TGTGCCATCTCGGGGGGACAGGGGATGGAGACCCAGTACTTC.

This chain links TRBV9 with TRBJ2-2; 7 bases fit TRBD2. The CDR3 is 17 residues long. V shed 0 bases and J 0 bases; nucleotides not matched to a gene: 5. Germline V gene data show CDR1 as SGDLS and CDR2 as YYNGEE. The DNA of the CDR3 is TGTGCCAGCAGCGTAGCCCCCCGGGGGGCGAACACCGGGGAGCTGTTTTTT. Its protein is CASSVAPRGANTGELFF.

The table lists this clonotype with a few counts. The gene calls are TRBV28 and TRBJ1-5, with D possibly TRBD1 on 5 matching bases. This CDR3 has 19 amino acids. Trimming shortened V by 0 bases and J by 6 bases, and 24 bases separated the two germline ends. Germline CDR1 and CDR2: MDHEN and SYDVKM. CDR3 residues: CASSLWSVGGRRGVQPQHF. CDR3 nucleotide sequence: TGTGCCAGCAGTTTATGGAGCGTAGGCGGTCGTAGAGGGGTTCAGCCCCAGCATTTT.

CDR3 residues: CAWSGGNGETQYF. The CDR3 DNA follows: TGTGCCTGGAGTGGGGGGAATGGGGAGACCCAGTACTTC. The rearrangement uses TRBV30 and TRBJ2-5; the D call may be TRBD1 or TRBD2 (5 bases each). Germline loops: CDR1 GTSNPN, CDR2 SVGIG (reference sequence). The CDR3 is 13 amino acids. V lost 1 base, J lost 5 bases, and 11 bases lay in between.

This clonotype was detected a few times. The CDR3 DNA sequence: TGTGCCAGCAGCTTAGAGTTTGTGGAGCAGTTCTTC. Protein: CASSLEFVEQFF. J is TRBJ2-1 and V is TRBV7-8; D is unclear. Germline lookup yields CDR1 SGHVS and CDR2 FQNEAQ. The CDR3 extends over 12 amino acids. V lost 1 base and J lost 10, with 8 bases in between.

The count of this clonotype is one. A junction boundary mismatches the germline segment, possibly from a read error. The CDR3 is CASSMGQGNNEQFF. For the CDR3, the DNA is TGTGCTAGCAGCATGGGACAGGGAAACAATGAGCAGTTCTTC. The chain couples TRBV7-7 to TRBJ2-1, with 9 nucleotides matching TRBD1. This CDR3 comprises 14 residues. Germline values: CDR1 SSHAT, CDR2 FNYEAQ (reference sequence).

Points on this clonotype: This may be a read error, as it is one base from a much larger clone. V and J are TRBV7-2 and TRBJ2-1; 9 bases are a match to TRBD1. Germline V gene sequence: CDR1 SGHTA, CDR2 FQGNSA. The CDR3 is 13 amino acids. In DNA form, the CDR3 reads TGTGCCAACAGCCTAAACAGGGGGCAAGAGCAGTTCTTC. This translates into CANSLNRGQEQFF. Supplemented by reference TRBV7-2 and TRBJ2-1, the full variable domain reads GAGVSQSPSNKVTEKGKDVELRCDPISGHTALYWYRQSLGQGLEFLIYFQGNSAPDKSGLPSDRFSAERTGGSVSTLTIQRTQQEDSAVYLCANSLNRGQEQFFGPGTRLTVL.

J is TRBJ2-7 and V is TRBV6-5, with D perhaps matching TRBD1 (5 bases). This CDR3 contains 14 residues. V lost 2 bases, J lost 6 bases, and 14 bases lay in between. Germline-derived CDR1 and CDR2 are MNHEY and SVGAGI. The CDR3 DNA reads TGTGCCAGCAGTTACGGGCAGGGAATGAGCGAGCAGTACTTC. The encoded protein is CASSYGQGMSEQYF.

This chain joins TRBV7-8 and TRBJ2-5, with 7 bases aligning to TRBD1. The CDR3 contains 18 residues. Unmatched junction bases numbered 12, after V lost 2 bases and J lost 0 bases. Germline V gives CDR1 SGHVS, CDR2 FQNEAQ. CDR3 in amino acids: CASSLKGAVAEYQETQYF. CDR3 DNA: TGTGCCAGCAGCTTAAAGGGGGCAGTTGCTGAGTACCAAGAGACCCAGTACTTC.

Ten or more counts support this clonotype. The chain has TRBV3-1 and TRBJ2-1; D possibly matches TRBD1 or TRBD2 (5 bases each). This CDR3 region has 17 residues. V was clipped by 1 base and J by 0 bases, with 13 bases between them. Germline V CDR1 and CDR2: LGHDT, YNNKEL (reference sequence). CDR3 sequence: CASSQVKGPSSYNEQFF. The CDR3 nucleotides read TGTGCCAGCAGCCAAGTGAAGGGACCTAGCTCCTACAATGAGCAGTTCTTC.